These 27 T cell receptor beta chains came from one sample sequenced in a study of CD8+ T cells in alopecia areata. Treatment in this sample: oral pan-JAK inhibitor, 5-10 mg twice daily. It was cDNA, reverse transcribed from extracted RNA, that served as the sequencing template. Data came from immunoSEQ multiplex PCR; TCRdb stores just in-frame clones and leaves some out. This sample has some 200,000 clones, with 58% found just once. The material was CD8+ T cells sorted from blood, obtained at week 24, from a patient treated with tofacitinib. The receptor source for this set is a human donor with alopecia areata.

This chain joins TRBV6-6 and TRBJ1-2; tentative D call: TRBD1 (5 bases). Germline V gene lookup returns CDR1 MNHNY and CDR2 SVGAGI (reference sequence). CDR3 length equals 11 residues. V gave up 6 bases and J gave up 10 bases, with 12 bases separating them. CDR3 coding DNA: TGTGCCAGCAGCTTGGACAAGTACTACACCTTC. Its translation is CASSLDKYYTF.

This clone was detected only a few times. The genes are TRBV27 and TRBJ1-1, with a possible D match to TRBD1 (5 bases). The CDR3 sequence is 16 residues long. V lost 1 base and J lost 5, with 17 bases in between. Germline CDR1 reads MNHEY; CDR2 reads SMNVEV (reference sequence). This CDR3 reads CASSLYSYRSETEAFF. The CDR3 nucleotides read TGTGCCAGCAGTTTATATTCTTACAGGTCGGAAACTGAAGCTTTCTTT.

This sequence joins TRBV27 and TRBJ2-1; D gene uncertain. With 4 bases removed from V and 5 bases from J, the gap between germline ends came to 9 bases. The CDR3 extends over 13 amino acids. CDR1 is MNHEY, CDR2 SMNVEV, per germline (reference sequence). Here the CDR3 DNA reads TGTGCCAGCAGTTCCTTCTCAAACAATGAGCAGTTCTTC. Translation gives CASSSFSNNEQFF.

The gene calls are TRBV7-9 and TRBJ2-5; D unresolved. In germline, CDR1 is SEHNR, CDR2 FQNEAQ (reference sequence). Trimming cost V 7 bases and J 1 base, with 16 bases left between them. The CDR3 loop spans 15 amino acids. As DNA, the CDR3 is TGTGCCAGCACCCCGAGGCAGGCCGCCCAAGAGACCCAGTACTTC. Its protein product is CASTPRQAAQETQYF. The complete variable domain, with remaining parts taken from reference TRBV7-9 and TRBJ2-5, reads DTGVSQNPRHKITKRGQNVTFRCDPISEHNRLYWYRQTLGQGPEFLTYFQNEAQLEKSRLLSDRFSAERPKGSFSTLEIQRTEQGDSAMYLCASTPRQAAQETQYFGPGTRLLVL.

The chain employs TRBV5-1 and TRBJ1-1, with D unclear. CDR1 and CDR2 from the germline V gene are SGHRS and YFSETQ. There are 17 residues in the CDR3. Between the trimmed V and J ends, which lost 1 base and 2 bases, there was a span of 18 bases. The CDR3 bases are TGCGCCAGCAGCTTGCCCCAGCAACCAACCAAAAACACTGAAGCTTTCTTT. Its translation: CASSLPQQPTKNTEAFF.

This clone was seen only a few times. V usage is TRBV4-2 and J usage is TRBJ2-1; D is uncertain. Looked up from germline, CDR1 is LGHNA and CDR2 is YNFKEQ. V was shortened by 4 bases and J by 6 bases, with 16 bases between the two germline ends. This CDR3 spans 15 amino acids. The CDR3 loop reads CASSPFIGRRNEQFF. The CDR3, as DNA: TGTGCCAGCAGCCCTTTTATCGGCCGCCGCAATGAGCAGTTCTTC.

CDR3 nucleotides: TGCGCCAGCAGTGACCCAAGCGGCGGGCATGAGCAGTTCTTC. It codes for CASSDPSGGHEQFF. The V gene is TRBV10-2, the J gene TRBJ2-1; TRBD2 is a possible D gene (5 bases). Deletions cut 3 bases from V and 8 bases from J, with 14 bases between. CDR3 length: 14 amino acids. Germline CDR1 reads WSHSY; CDR2 reads SAAADI.

The chain carries TRBV7-9 and TRBJ2-2; weak D call: TRBD2 (5 bases). The CDR3 runs to 13 residues. The germline CDR1 and CDR2 sequences are SEHNR and FQNEAQ (reference sequence). V was trimmed by 5 bases and J by 6 bases, leaving 10 bases between them. CDR3 protein: CASSPPGSGELFF. The CDR3, as DNA: TGTGCCAGCAGCCCACCGGGGTCCGGGGAGCTGTTTTTT.

The V and J genes are TRBV25-1 and TRBJ2-7; no clear D. Germline CDR1 is MGHDK and CDR2 is SYGVNS. Trimming stripped 3 bases from V and 6 bases from J, with 12 bases between. CDR3 length: 13 residues. The CDR3 DNA reads as TGTGCCAGCAGTGACAGCCTTTTCCGCGAGCAGTACTTC. Translation gives CASSDSLFREQYF.

The DNA for the CDR3 is TGCAGCGTTGCCCTATACGGAAACACCATATATTTT. The encoded protein is CSVALYGNTIYF. The rearrangement joins TRBV29-1 to TRBJ1-3; D unresolved. The V gene's germline CDR1 is SQVTM and CDR2 ANQGSEA. The CDR3 consists of 12 residues. Trimming left V 4 bases short and J 4 bases short, with 8 bases between.

Comment on this clone: One junction end does not reproduce the germline sequence, and a read error may be involved. The chain combines TRBV7-7 with TRBJ2-5, with D possibly being TRBD2 (5 bases). The CDR3 is 15 amino acids. Germline values: CDR1 SSHAT, CDR2 FNYEAQ (reference sequence). This chain's CDR3 is CASSGSEGTQETQYF. The CDR3 nucleotides are TGTGCTAGCAGTGGCTCAGAGGGTACCCAAGAGACCCAGTACTTC.

This chain connects TRBV2 to TRBJ2-2; 9 bases agree with TRBD1. Germline trimming cut 0 bases from V and 4 bases from J; bases unmatched to any gene: 9. The CDR3 is made up of 18 amino acids. The germline CDR1 and CDR2 sequences are SNHLY and FYNNEI. This CDR3 reads CASSEAFGTGLGTGELFF. The CDR3 DNA reads TGTGCCAGCAGTGAAGCGTTCGGGACAGGGTTGGGCACCGGGGAGCTGTTTTTT.

The rearrangement uses TRBV30 and TRBJ2-5, with no clear D. The end of the DNA is better explained by TRBJ2-7, so the J call may be wrong. Germline CDR1 is GTSNPN and CDR2 is SVGIG (reference sequence). The length of the CDR3 is 11 residues. This CDR3 is CAWRIGYEQYF. The CDR3 bases are TGTGCCTGGAGAATAGGCTACGAGCAGTACTTC.

V usage is TRBV27 and J usage is TRBJ2-3, with 11 positions matching TRBD2. The germline CDR1 and CDR2 sequences are MNHEY and SMNVEV (reference sequence). The CDR3 spans 18 residues. Trimming cost V 3 bases and J 1 base; bases outside gene matches: 9. This CDR3 reads CASSFVASGGRGTDTQYF. The CDR3 bases are TGTGCCAGCAGTTTTGTGGCTAGCGGGGGGCGGGGCACAGATACGCAGTATTTT.

The V and J genes are TRBV5-1 and TRBJ1-2; perhaps TRBD1 as D (6 bases). This CDR3 contains 14 residues. CDR1 and CDR2 (germline): SGHRS, YFSETQ. V lost 4 bases and J 5 bases, leaving 15 bases between the germline ends. The DNA for the CDR3 is TGCGCCAGCAGCAACCCTAGGACAGAGTATGGCTACACCTTC. It codes for CASSNPRTEYGYTF.

The chain joins TRBV5-6 to TRBJ2-4; possibly TRBD2 for D (6 bases). Germline values: CDR1 SGHDT, CDR2 YYEEEE. The V end lost 1 base, the J end lost 8 bases, and 13 bases lay between the germline ends. CDR3 length equals 14 residues. The CDR3 DNA sequence: TGTGCCAGCAGCTTGTCCAGGGAGGTGGACATTCAGTACTTC. Translating it yields CASSLSREVDIQYF.

The V call is TRBV9, the J call TRBJ1-2; 7 nucleotides agree with TRBD1. The CDR3 is 15 amino acids. V trimming: 4 bases; J trimming: 4 bases; junction bases outside the gene matches: 10. Germline-derived CDR1 and CDR2 are SGDLS and YYNGEE. Here the CDR3 reads CASSPGDRLSYGYTF. The CDR3 nucleotides are TGTGCCAGCAGCCCCGGGGACAGACTGAGCTATGGCTACACCTTC.

V and J are TRBV27 and TRBJ2-7; D may be TRBD2 (6 bases). Looked up from germline, CDR1 is MNHEY and CDR2 is SMNVEV (reference sequence). This CDR3 is built from 15 residues. V was trimmed by 6 bases and J by 5 bases, leaving 20 bases between them. The CDR3 DNA follows: TGTGCCAGCAGCCTATCCGGCGGGGCCACCCACGAGCAGTACTTC. Its translation is CASSLSGGATHEQYF.

V usage is TRBV5-1 and J usage is TRBJ1-3; D is unresolved. CDR1 SGHRS and CDR2 YFSETQ come from the germline V gene. CDR3 length: 15 amino acids. V dropped 1 base and J dropped 6 bases, with 14 bases sitting between them. The CDR3 protein is CASSLIWGAENTIYF. CDR3 in DNA: TGCGCCAGCAGCTTGATCTGGGGAGCGGAAAACACCATATATTTT.

The chain uses TRBV5-1 and TRBJ2-2, with D perhaps matching TRBD1 or TRBD2 (6 bases each). In germline, CDR1 is SGHRS, CDR2 YFSETQ. Trimming took off 2 bases at V and 4 bases at J, with 12 bases between the two ends. This CDR3 has 15 residues. The CDR3 nucleotides read TGCGCCAGCAGCTTAGGAGGGGGTACCACCGGGGAGCTGTTTTTT. Translated, it gives CASSLGGGTTGELFF.

The chain employs TRBV9 and TRBJ2-2; TRBD1 matches at 8 bases. CDR3 length: 14 amino acids. V lost 1 base, J lost 6 bases, and 2 bases stayed unmatched. Germline V gene data show CDR1 as SGDLS and CDR2 as YYNGEE. CDR3 in DNA: TGTGCCAGCAGCGTACAGGGGGCGCCCGGGGAGCTGTTTTTT. Its protein is CASSVQGAPGELFF.

This clone was detected a few times. V usage is TRBV5-1 and J usage is TRBJ1-2; weak D call: TRBD1 (6 bases). Germline V gene lookup returns CDR1 SGHRS and CDR2 YFSETQ. This CDR3 is built from 11 residues. The ends were cut back, 4 bases at V and 6 bases at J, with 7 bases in the middle. DNA of the CDR3: TGCGCCAGCAGCGGGGACAATGGCTACACCTTC. Amino acid sequence: CASSGDNGYTF.

The rearrangement joins TRBV6-5 to TRBJ2-1, with D maybe TRBD2 (5 bases). V gave up 6 bases and J gave up 2 bases, with 14 bases separating them. The CDR3 has 15 residues. Germline V gene data show CDR1 as MNHEY and CDR2 as SVGAGI. CDR3 protein: CASSLDPGTYNEQFF. DNA for the CDR3: TGTGCCAGCAGCCTAGACCCGGGAACCTACAATGAGCAGTTCTTC.

V usage is TRBV28 and J usage is TRBJ2-3; D call uncertain. V lost 5 bases and J lost 2, with 11 bases in between. In germline, CDR1 is MDHEN, CDR2 SYDVKM. CDR3 length: 14 residues. In DNA form, the CDR3 reads TGTGCCAGCAGTCCGCTGGGCCCCACAGATACGCAGTATTTT. This encodes CASSPLGPTDTQYF.

The rearrangement joins TRBV7-9 to TRBJ1-1; D gene ambiguous. With 1 base removed from V and 4 bases from J, the gap between germline ends came to 4 bases. The V gene's germline CDR1 is SEHNR and CDR2 FQNEAQ (reference sequence). This CDR3 region has 12 residues. CDR3 sequence (DNA): TGTGCCAGCAGCTTAGATGGCACTGAAGCTTTCTTT. Its translation is CASSLDGTEAFF.

This clone was seen many times. The chain uses TRBV14 and TRBJ1-2; the match to TRBD1 covers 8 bases. The germline gives CDR1 SGHDN, CDR2 FVKESK. The CDR3 has 15 residues. V lost 4 bases and J lost 6; bases outside the gene matches: 10. CDR3 in amino acids: CASSPRDRTKDGYTF. The CDR3 coding sequence is TGTGCCAGCAGCCCGCGGGACAGGACCAAGGATGGCTACACCTTC.

This clone was observed a single time. The V gene is TRBV4-2, the J gene TRBJ1-2; D remains unclear. V gave up 0 bases and J gave up 4 bases, with 21 bases separating them. This CDR3 has 18 residues. Germline V gives CDR1 LGHNA, CDR2 YNFKEQ. CDR3 in amino acids: CASSQDAVPRSFSYGYTF. CDR3 in DNA: TGTGCCAGCAGCCAAGATGCCGTTCCCAGGTCCTTCTCCTATGGCTACACCTTC.